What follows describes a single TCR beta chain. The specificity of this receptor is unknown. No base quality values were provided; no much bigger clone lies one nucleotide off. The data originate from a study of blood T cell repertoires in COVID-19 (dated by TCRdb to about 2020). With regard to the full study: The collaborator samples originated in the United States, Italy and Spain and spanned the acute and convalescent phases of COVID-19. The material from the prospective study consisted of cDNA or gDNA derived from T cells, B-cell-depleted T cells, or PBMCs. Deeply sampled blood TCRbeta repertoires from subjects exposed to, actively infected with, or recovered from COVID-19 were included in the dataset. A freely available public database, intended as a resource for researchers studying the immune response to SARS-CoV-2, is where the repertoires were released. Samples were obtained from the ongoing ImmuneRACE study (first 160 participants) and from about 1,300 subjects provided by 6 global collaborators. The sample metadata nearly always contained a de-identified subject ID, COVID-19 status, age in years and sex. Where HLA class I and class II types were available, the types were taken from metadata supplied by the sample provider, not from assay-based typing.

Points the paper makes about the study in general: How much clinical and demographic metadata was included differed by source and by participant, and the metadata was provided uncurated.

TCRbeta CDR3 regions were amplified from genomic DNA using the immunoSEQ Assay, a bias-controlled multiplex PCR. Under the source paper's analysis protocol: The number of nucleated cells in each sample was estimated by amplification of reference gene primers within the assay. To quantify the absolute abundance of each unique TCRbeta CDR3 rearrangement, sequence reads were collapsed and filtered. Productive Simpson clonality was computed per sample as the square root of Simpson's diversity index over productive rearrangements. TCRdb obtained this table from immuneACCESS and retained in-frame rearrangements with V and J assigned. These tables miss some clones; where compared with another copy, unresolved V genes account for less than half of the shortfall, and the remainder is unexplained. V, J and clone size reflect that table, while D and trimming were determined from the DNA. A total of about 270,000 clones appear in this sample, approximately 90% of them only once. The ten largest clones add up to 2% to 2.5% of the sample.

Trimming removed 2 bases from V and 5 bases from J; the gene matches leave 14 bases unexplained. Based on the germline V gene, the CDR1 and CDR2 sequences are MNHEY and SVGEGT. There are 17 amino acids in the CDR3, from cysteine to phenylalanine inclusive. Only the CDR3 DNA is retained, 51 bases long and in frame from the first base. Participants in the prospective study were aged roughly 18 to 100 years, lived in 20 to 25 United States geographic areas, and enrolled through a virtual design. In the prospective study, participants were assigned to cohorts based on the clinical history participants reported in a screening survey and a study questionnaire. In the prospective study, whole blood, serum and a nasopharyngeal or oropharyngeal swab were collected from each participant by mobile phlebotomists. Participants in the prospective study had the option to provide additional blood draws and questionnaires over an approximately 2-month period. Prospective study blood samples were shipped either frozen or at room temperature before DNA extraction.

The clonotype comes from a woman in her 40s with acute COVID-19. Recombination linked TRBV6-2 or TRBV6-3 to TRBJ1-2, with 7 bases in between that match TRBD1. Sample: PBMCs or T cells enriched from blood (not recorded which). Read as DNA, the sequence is TGTGCCAGCAGTTACAGGGGACAGCCCAGACGAAATTATGGCTACACCTTC. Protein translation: CASSYRGQPRRNYGYTF.